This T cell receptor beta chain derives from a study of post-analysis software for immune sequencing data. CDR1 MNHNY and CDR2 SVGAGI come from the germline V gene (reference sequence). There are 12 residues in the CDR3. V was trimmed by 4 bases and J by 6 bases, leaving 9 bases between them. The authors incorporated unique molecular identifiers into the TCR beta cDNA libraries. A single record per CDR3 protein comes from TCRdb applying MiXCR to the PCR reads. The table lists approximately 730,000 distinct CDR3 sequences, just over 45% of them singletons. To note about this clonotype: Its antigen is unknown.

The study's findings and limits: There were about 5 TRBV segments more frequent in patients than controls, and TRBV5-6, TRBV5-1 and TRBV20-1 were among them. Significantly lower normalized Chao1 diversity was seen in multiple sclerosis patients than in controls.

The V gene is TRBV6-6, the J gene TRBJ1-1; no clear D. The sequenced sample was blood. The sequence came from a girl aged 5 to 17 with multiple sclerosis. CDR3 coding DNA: TGTGCCAGCAGTTTCGAATGGGCTGAAGCTTTCTTT. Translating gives CASSFEWAEAFF.